This passage covers 3 T cell receptor beta chains from one sample sequenced in a study of blood T cell repertoires in COVID-19. Here immunoSEQ multiplex PCR was the method, and the copy in TCRdb shows in-frame clones only, minus some. Of hundreds of thousands of clones listed, over 70% are singletons. Source material: peripheral blood. These receptors all come from a woman between 45 and 65 years old with COVID-19, enrolled during active disease.

J is TRBJ2-3 and V is TRBV4-3, with 7 bases identical to TRBD2. The CDR3 runs to 15 residues. Looked up from germline, CDR1 is LGHNA and CDR2 is YSLEER. The trim removed 1 base at V and 2 bases at J, leaving 3 bases unmatched. The CDR3 reads CASSQGDYSTDTQYF. The CDR3, as DNA: TGCGCCAGCAGCCAAGGGGACTATTCCACAGATACGCAGTATTTT.

The DNA of the CDR3 is TGTGCCAGCAGCTTAGACGAAGCGGCGCAGTATTTT. Its protein product is CASSLDEAAQYF. The chain uses TRBV11-2 and TRBJ2-3, with D maybe TRBD2 (5 bases). Trimming removed 0 bases at V and 10 bases at J, with 8 bases between. The CDR3 spans 12 residues. Germline V gene data show CDR1 as SGHAT and CDR2 as FQNNGV.

J is TRBJ2-5 and V is TRBV12-3 or TRBV12-4; 7 bases agree with TRBD1. The CDR3 is 13 residues long. The ends lost 6 bases at V and 5 bases at J; junction bases unmatched: 6. Written as DNA, the CDR3 is TGTGCCAGCAGGGCAGGGGGATTGGAGACCCAGTACTTC. Translated, it gives CASRAGGLETQYF.